The sequence of this T cell receptor beta chain was determined in a study of T cells in Graves' hyperthyroidism and ophthalmopathy. This clonotype was seen ten or more times. RNA transcripts served as the template for amplifying TCR beta CDR3 regions. The TCR CDR3 first-round RT-PCR relied on the HTBI primer set. TCRdb fed the multiplex PCR reads into MiXCR, producing one record per CDR3 protein. Of approximately 410,000 distinct CDR3 sequences listed, roughly 14% are singletons. The CDR3 loop spans 13 amino acids. V lost 4 bases, J lost 4 bases, and 3 bases stayed unmatched. V and J are TRBV12-3 or TRBV12-4 and TRBJ1-2; TRBD1 aligns across 7 bases. The source is a man between 18 and 29 years old with Graves' ophthalmopathy. Source material: blood. CDR3 nucleotide sequence: TGTGCCAGCAGTTACAGGGGCACCTATGGCTACACCTTC. Protein product: CASSYRGTYGYTF.